This T cell receptor beta chain was found in a study of blood T cell repertoires in COVID-19. Study-level background: COVID-19 samples, acute and convalescent, were from the United States, Italy and Spain. T cells, B-cell-depleted T cells, or PBMCs supplied cDNA or gDNA.

V lost 0 bases to trimming and J lost 5 bases, with 13 bases between them. Germline CDR1 and CDR2: LGHNA and YSLEER. This CDR3 has 15 residues. Authors' analysis steps: Amplification from reference gene primers served as the basis for estimated nucleated cell counts. TCRdb's table, derived via immunoSEQ multiplex PCR, lists solely in-frame clones and lacks some. The V and J calls and the clone size are those of that table, but D and trimming were determined from the DNA. This sample has about 330,000 clones, with around 82% found just once. Sequenced: peripheral blood. This sequence was found in a woman aged 45-60 years with acute or convalescent COVID-19. This rearrangement joins TRBV4-3 to TRBJ1-1, with D possibly TRBD1 on 5 matching bases. The CDR3 DNA reads as TGCGCCAGCAGCCAAGATACAGGCCTGGGGACTGAAGCTTTCTTT. Protein sequence: CASSQDTGLGTEAFF.